This T cell receptor beta chain is drawn from a study of T cells after yellow fever vaccination. On the study more broadly: Preparing low-cell-number fractions relied on SMART-Seq v4 Ultra Low Input. Findings of the study overall: Clonotypes shared by both compartments, CD4 and CD8, made up a small share. Boosting was followed by the reappearance of most primary-vaccination clones (roughly 95% CD4, 70% to 90% CD8).

As TCR cDNA was made by 5'RACE template switching, a universal primer site and UMIs were added. Using its own MiXCR run on the 5' RACE reads, TCRdb lists one record per CDR3 protein. The data show 250,000 to 350,000 distinct CDR3 sequences, over 3.5% seen once. This clonotype has just a few counts. The antigen is unknown. V lost 1 base to trimming and J lost 1 base, with 10 bases between them. Per germline, CDR1 SGHTA and CDR2 FQGNSA. The CDR3 is made up of 15 amino acids. The chain has TRBV7-2 and TRBJ1-1, with D perhaps matching TRBD1 (6 bases). The sample in question was PBMCs, obtained 15 days after the yellow fever booster vaccination. This sequence was found in a man younger than 35 who received the YFV17D yellow fever vaccine. The CDR3 sequence: CASSLEGQRNTEAFF. The CDR3 nucleotides read TGTGCCAGCAGCTTAGAAGGACAGCGGAACACTGAAGCTTTCTTT. Full variable domain (remainder filled in from reference TRBV7-2 and TRBJ1-1): GAGVSQSPSNKVTEKGKDVELRCDPISGHTALYWYRQSLGQGLEFLIYFQGNSAPDKSGLPSDRFSAERTGGSVSTLTIQRTQQEDSAVYLCASSLEGQRNTEAFFGQGTRLTVV.